This T cell receptor (beta chain) stems from a study of T cells in Graves' hyperthyroidism and ophthalmopathy. Background on the study: At the time of initial diagnosis and before any treatment, peripheral blood was collected. Study results and caveats: Ophthalmopathy was told apart from stable hyperthyroidism by a 13 V-J model.

The definition of stable Graves' hyperthyroidism was no ophthalmopathy progression within 18 months. A note on this clonotype: Antigen: not known.

There were TCR beta CDR3 regions amplified from RNA transcripts. In the first-round RT-PCR of the TCR CDR3, the HTBI primer set was used. In TCRdb, the multiplex PCR reads were re-called with MiXCR into one record per CDR3 protein. The table has 150,000 to 200,000 distinct CDR3 sequences, over 15% seen once. This TCR was sampled from a woman in her 50s with Graves' hyperthyroidism. Sequencing was carried out using blood.

CDR3 coding DNA: TGTGCCAGCAGGACATCGGTCAGGGTCTCCTACAATGAGCAGTTCTTC. Protein product: CASRTSVRVSYNEQFF. The chain has TRBV12-3 or TRBV12-4 and TRBJ2-1; D possibly corresponds to TRBD1 (5 bases). V was pared by 6 bases and J by 0 bases, with 15 bases between. The length of the CDR3 is 16 residues.